These 10 T cell receptor beta chains share one sample of origin, sequenced in a study of human T cells and chemical hapten exposure. Time point meaning: patch test 2, 6 weeks after DPC sensitization. The treatment is: therapeutic diphenylcyclopropenone sensitization with weekly scalp DPC. TCRdb reprocessed the RACE reads via MiXCR and lists one record per CDR3 protein. The repertoire includes about 140,000 distinct CDR3 sequences, 10% to 15% of them detected once, and under 1.5% sits in the top ten. Sequenced material: whole blood, taken in connection with sensitization to the hapten diphenylcyclopropenone (DPC). The source is a woman between 45 and 65 years old with alopecia areata. Some clones in this sample may be carry-over from other donors' samples.

There are many counts of this clonotype. V is TRBV18 and J is TRBJ2-7, with 14 bases aligning to TRBD2. The germline V gene encodes CDR1 KGHSH and CDR2 LQKENI. V lost 3 bases and J lost 5; bases outside the gene matches: 3. This CDR3 has 15 residues. The CDR3 bases are TGTGCCAGCTCACCGTTGGGACTAGCGGGAGACGAGCAGTACTTC. Translating it yields CASSPLGLAGDEQYF.

This rearrangement joins TRBV9 to TRBJ1-5; D gene ambiguous. Trimming removed 0 bases from V and 4 bases from J, with 11 bases in between. Germline CDR1 is SGDLS and CDR2 is YYNGEE. The CDR3 consists of 15 residues. The CDR3 sequence: CASSVGGVRNQPQHF. The CDR3 DNA follows: TGTGCCAGCAGCGTAGGTGGGGTAAGGAATCAGCCCCAGCATTTT.

This clonotype was seen at least ten times. The chain links TRBV15 to TRBJ2-5; no definite D call. This CDR3 contains 15 residues. The V end lost 0 bases, the J end lost 7 bases, and 15 bases lay between the germline ends. The V gene's germline CDR1 is LNHNV and CDR2 YYDKDF (reference sequence). The CDR3 nucleotides are TGTGCCACCAGCAGAGAGGGCTACTCCTCAGGGACCCAGTACTTC. Its translation is CATSREGYSSGTQYF.

This clonotype has only a few counts. The chain employs TRBV6-2 or TRBV6-3 and TRBJ2-3, with D tentatively TRBD2 (6 bases). V lost 0 bases, J lost 0 bases, and 22 bases lay in between. This CDR3 has 20 amino acids. Per the germline V gene, CDR1 is MNHEY and CDR2 is SVGEGT. CDR3 residues: CASSYSRPSSSAPSTDTQYF. CDR3 in DNA: TGTGCCAGCAGTTACTCGAGACCTTCTTCTAGCGCTCCTAGCACAGATACGCAGTATTTT.

In its sample, this clonotype was seen many times. This chain links TRBV6-5 with TRBJ1-5; D not certain. Trimming cost V 6 bases and J 3 bases, with 9 bases left between them. Germline V gene lookup returns CDR1 MNHEY and CDR2 SVGAGI. The CDR3 has 13 residues. CDR3 sequence: CASSSGNNQPQHF. In DNA form, the CDR3 reads TGTGCCAGCAGCAGTGGGAACAATCAGCCCCAGCATTTT.

This clonotype was observed a few times. V gene TRBV20-1 combines with J gene TRBJ2-7; D is perhaps TRBD1 (7 bases). Trimming removed 2 bases at V and 3 bases at J, with 17 bases between. This CDR3 contains 15 residues. Per germline, CDR1 DFQATT and CDR2 SNEGSKA (reference sequence). CDR3 in amino acids: CSARPRQGLNYEQYF. In DNA, the CDR3 is TGCAGTGCTAGACCCCGACAGGGACTTAACTACGAGCAGTACTTC.

In its sample, this clonotype was seen many times. The chain employs TRBV24-1 and TRBJ1-5; D remains unclear. Germline values: CDR1 KGHDR, CDR2 SFDVKD. The V gene lost 7 bases and the J gene lost 4 bases, with 10 bases spanning the gap. The CDR3 runs to 13 residues. As DNA, the CDR3 is TGTGCCACCAGCACAGAAGGAAATCAGCCCCAGCATTTT. Translated: CATSTEGNQPQHF.

The chain carries TRBV6-5 and TRBJ1-3, with D possibly being TRBD1 (6 bases). This CDR3 comprises 16 residues. V lost 0 bases, J lost 1 base, and 10 bases lay in between. The germline V gene encodes CDR1 MNHEY and CDR2 SVGAGI. CDR3 in DNA: TGTGCCAGCAGTTACTCAGGGGGGACATCTGGAAACACCATATATTTT. Its protein product is CASSYSGGTSGNTIYF.

The chain couples TRBV27 to TRBJ1-2; maybe TRBD1 (5 bases). Germline V gives CDR1 MNHEY, CDR2 SMNVEV (reference sequence). With 6 bases removed from V and 4 bases from J, the gap between germline ends came to 12 bases. The CDR3 is made up of 13 amino acids. The CDR3: CASSGGVFYGYTF. The CDR3 coding sequence is TGTGCCAGCAGCGGGGGAGTATTCTATGGCTACACCTTC.

The genes are TRBV27 and TRBJ2-5; TRBD2 matches 7 bases. The CDR3 consists of 14 residues. Germline V CDR1 and CDR2: MNHEY, SMNVEV (reference sequence). Trimming took 6 bases from V and 1 from J; bases not matched to a gene: 5. The CDR3 is CASRAAGVQETQYF. DNA for the CDR3: TGTGCCAGCAGGGCGGCGGGAGTCCAAGAGACCCAGTACTTC.